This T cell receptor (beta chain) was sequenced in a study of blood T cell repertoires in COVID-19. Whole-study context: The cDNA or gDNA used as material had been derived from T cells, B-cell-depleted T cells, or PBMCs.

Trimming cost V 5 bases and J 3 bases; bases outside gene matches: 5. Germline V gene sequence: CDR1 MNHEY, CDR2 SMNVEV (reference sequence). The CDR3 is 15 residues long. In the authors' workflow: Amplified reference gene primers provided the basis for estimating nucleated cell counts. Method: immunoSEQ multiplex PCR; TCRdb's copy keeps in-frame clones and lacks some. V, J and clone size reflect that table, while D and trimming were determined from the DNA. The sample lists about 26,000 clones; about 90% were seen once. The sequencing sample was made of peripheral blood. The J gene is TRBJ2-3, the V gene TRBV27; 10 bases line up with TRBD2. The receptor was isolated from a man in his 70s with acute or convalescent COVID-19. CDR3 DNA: TGTGCCAGCAGTACACTAGCGGGGAGGACAGATACGCAGTATTTT. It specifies CASSTLAGRTDTQYF.